This T cell receptor beta chain was retrieved from a study of blood T cell repertoires in COVID-19. Across the study: The analysed material was cDNA or gDNA that came from T cells, B-cell-depleted T cells, or PBMCs.

In the original analysis: Cell counts per sample came from amplifying reference gene primers. Repertoires were generated with immunoSEQ multiplex PCR, while TCRdb's copy carries only in-frame clones and drops some. V, J and clone size were drawn from that table, and D and trimming were deduced from the DNA. The sample consists of over 150,000 clones, approximately 85% of them appearing once. CDR1 is KGHSH and CDR2 is LQKENI in the germline V gene. Deletions cut 0 bases from V and 6 bases from J, with 5 bases between. This CDR3 contains 13 residues. Seattle enrolled patients during active infection and tracked them longitudinally.

Source material: peripheral blood. V usage is TRBV18 and J usage is TRBJ2-2; D gene unclear. This clonotype originated in a woman older than 75 with COVID-19, enrolled during active disease. CDR3 sequence reads: CASSPPSAGELFF. The DNA of the CDR3 is TGTGCCAGCTCACCACCCTCAGCCGGGGAGCTGTTTTTT.